The clone carrying this TCR beta chain is labeled as medium-sized. Its antigen is unidentified. The data are from a study of memory CD4+ T cells and cytomegalovirus serostatus. General study results and limits: CMV serostatus prediction reached median AUC approximately 0.96, or 0.89 with US-trained model.

In the original workflow: Out-of-frame sequences were removed, leaving around 2.2 million distinct TCRbeta sequences. Only in-frame clones appear in the TCRdb table, and some are missing; sequencing was by immunoSEQ multiplex PCR. From that table come the V and J calls and clone size; the DNA was used to work out D and trimming. The data contain about 100,000 clones, 80% of them singletons. Germline V gives CDR1 SQVTM, CDR2 ANQGSEA. Trimming cost V 5 bases and J 1 base, with 11 bases left between them. This CDR3 is built from 14 residues. The sort gate was single viable CD3+CD4+CD8-CD45RO+ cells for memory CD4+ T cells. Serum IgG to CMV pp150, pp28, p38 and p52 defined serostatus.

This sequence originates from an adult in good health and CMV-seropositive. Sequencing was carried out using memory CD4+ T cells from blood. The chain carries TRBV29-1 and TRBJ2-2; D possibly corresponds to TRBD2 (5 bases). Here the CDR3 reads CSVQSGGNTGELFF. The CDR3 region has the DNA TGCAGCGTTCAAAGCGGAGGGAACACCGGGGAGCTGTTTTTT.